This TCR beta chain was recovered during a study of shared clonotypes between healthy human individuals. Study at large: Every donor yielded three CD4 naive, three CD4 memory, two CD8 naive and one CD8 memory plate. Overall study results and limits: Apart from blood, nothing was sampled; tissue repertoires likely differ. The study found about 4.6% of naive CD4 clonotypes shared across a few donors.

CD8 cells regarded as naive lacked CD45RO, were positively chosen for CCR7, and omitted terminally differentiated effector memory CD45RA+ cells. On this clone itself: What it recognizes is unknown.

Looked up from germline, CDR1 is LNHNV and CDR2 is YYDKDF (reference sequence). The CDR3 covers 14 residues. V lost 5 bases to trimming and J lost 5 bases, with 14 bases between them. Original handling: Filtering differed because ImmunoSEQ produced junction-only sequences that carried no quality scores. TCRdb's table, derived via immunoSEQ multiplex PCR, lists solely in-frame clones and lacks some. Clone size and the V and J calls come from that table; the DNA yielded D and trimming. The sample includes about 1.9 million clones, just over 90% of them seen just once. The receptor comes from a man in his late teens or twenties in good health. Some clones in this sample may be carry-over from other donors' samples. V usage is TRBV15 and J usage is TRBJ2-3; tentatively, D is TRBD2 (6 bases). Material for sequencing was naive CD8+ T cells from PBMCs. The CDR3 reads CATSGGVGGDTQYF. Written as DNA, the CDR3 is TGTGCCACCAGCGGCGGGGTCGGTGGAGATACGCAGTATTTT. The whole variable domain, remainder taken from reference TRBV15 and TRBJ2-3, is DAMVIQNPRYQVTQFGKPVTLSCSQTLNHNVMYWYQQKSSQAPKLLFHYYDKDFNNEADTPDNFQSRRPNTSFCFLDIRSPGLGDTAMYLCATSGGVGGDTQYFGPGTRLTVL.